This T cell receptor beta chain was obtained from a study of Ad26.COV2.S vaccination and SARS-CoV-2 variants. Across the whole study: The Ad26.COV2.S arm of the COV1001 trial was where the donor was placed. Dosing was one shot or two shots 56 days apart.

The data were produced by immunoSEQ multiplex PCR, yet TCRdb's version contains in-frame clones alone and is incomplete. The top ten hold around 4.5% of the sample, which has 350,000 to 500,000 clones, about nine tenths seen once. Per germline, CDR1 LNHNV and CDR2 YYDKDF (reference sequence). CDR3 size: 13 residues. V lost 0 bases to trimming and J lost 4 bases, with 7 bases between them. Documented treatment: some 19 received Ad26.COV2.S at low or high dose, single or two shots; about 5 received placebo; per-sample allocation not given. Samples came from day 63 after the first vaccine or placebo injection. Points on this clone: Its target is unknown.

Overall study results and limits: The authors reported substantial breadth in spike-specific CD8+ and CD4+ T cell responses after vaccination.

The sequences come from peripheral blood, collected in a trial of Ad26.COV2.S vaccine versus placebo. The receptor comes from a person aged 18-60 years who received the Ad26.COV2.S COVID-19 vaccine or a placebo. This chain links TRBV15 with TRBJ2-7; perhaps TRBD2 as D (5 bases). The chain's CDR3 is CATSRDAGYEQYF. CDR3 DNA sequence: TGTGCCACCAGCAGAGATGCGGGTTACGAGCAGTACTTC.